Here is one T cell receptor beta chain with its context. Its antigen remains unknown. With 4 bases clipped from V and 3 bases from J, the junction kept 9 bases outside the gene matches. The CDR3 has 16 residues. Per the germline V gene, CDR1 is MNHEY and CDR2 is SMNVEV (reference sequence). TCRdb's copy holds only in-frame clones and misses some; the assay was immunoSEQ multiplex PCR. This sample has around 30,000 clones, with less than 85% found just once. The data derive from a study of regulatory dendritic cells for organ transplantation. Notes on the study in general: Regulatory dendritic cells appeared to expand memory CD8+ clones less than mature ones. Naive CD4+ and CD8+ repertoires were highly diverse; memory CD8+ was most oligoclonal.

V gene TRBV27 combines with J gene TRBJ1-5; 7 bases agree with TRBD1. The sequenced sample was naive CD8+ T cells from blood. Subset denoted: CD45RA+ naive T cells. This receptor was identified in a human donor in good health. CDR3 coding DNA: TGTGCCAGCAGTTCACTACAGGGGAGACACAATCAGCCCCAGCATTTT. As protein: CASSSLQGRHNQPQHF.